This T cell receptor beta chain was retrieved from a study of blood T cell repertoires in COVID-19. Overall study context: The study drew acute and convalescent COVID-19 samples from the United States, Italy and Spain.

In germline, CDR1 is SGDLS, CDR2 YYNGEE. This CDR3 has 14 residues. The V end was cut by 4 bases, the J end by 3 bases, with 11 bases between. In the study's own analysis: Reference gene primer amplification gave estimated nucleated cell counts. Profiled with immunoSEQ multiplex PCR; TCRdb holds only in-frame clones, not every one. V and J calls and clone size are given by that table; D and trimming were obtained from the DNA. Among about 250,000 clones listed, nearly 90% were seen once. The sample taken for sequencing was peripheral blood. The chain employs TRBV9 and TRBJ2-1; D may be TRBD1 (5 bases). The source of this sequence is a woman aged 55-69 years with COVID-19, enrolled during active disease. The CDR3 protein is CASSSYDSYNEQFF. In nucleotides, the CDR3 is TGTGCCAGCAGCTCCTACGACAGCTACAATGAGCAGTTCTTC. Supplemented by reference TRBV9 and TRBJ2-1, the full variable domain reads DSGVTQTPKHLITATGQRVTLRCSPRSGDLSVYWYQQSLDQGLQFLIQYYNGEERAKGNILERFSAQQFPDLHSELNLSSLELGDSALYFCASSSYDSYNEQFFGPGTRLTVL.